This T cell receptor beta chain was obtained from a study of vaccination effects on CD4 cells after COVID-19. Study in general: With around 10 ug/ml peptides and 10 IU/ml IL-2, roughly 2.1 million PBMC per well were cultured. Study-wide results and limits: Late post-vaccination samples showed marked contraction of infection- and vaccine-induced clones.

This clone was observed a handful of times. Its antigen is unidentified. It was after roughly ten days of culture that CD4+ T cells were isolated. Vaccine recipients lacked prior SARS-CoV-2 infection and had negative nucleocapsid antibodies. Researchers swapped half the medium for IL-2 medium on both days 3 and 7. Trimming pared 5 bases from V and 3 bases from J, leaving 11 bases between. Germline V gene data show CDR1 as SGHAT and CDR2 as FQNNGV. The CDR3 spans 14 residues. The data were produced by immunoSEQ multiplex PCR, yet TCRdb's version contains in-frame clones alone and is incomplete. The sample lists 40,000 or so clones; roughly 80% were seen once.

The sequence derives from a human donor who received a COVID-19 vaccine. The chain is built from TRBV11-2 and TRBJ1-5; D remains unclear. Sequences were derived from CD4+ T cells from PBMCs cultured without peptide, sampled before COVID-19 vaccination. The chain's CDR3 is CASSRGPNNQPQHF. The DNA for the CDR3 is TGTGCCAGCAGCCGTGGACCGAACAATCAGCCCCAGCATTTT.